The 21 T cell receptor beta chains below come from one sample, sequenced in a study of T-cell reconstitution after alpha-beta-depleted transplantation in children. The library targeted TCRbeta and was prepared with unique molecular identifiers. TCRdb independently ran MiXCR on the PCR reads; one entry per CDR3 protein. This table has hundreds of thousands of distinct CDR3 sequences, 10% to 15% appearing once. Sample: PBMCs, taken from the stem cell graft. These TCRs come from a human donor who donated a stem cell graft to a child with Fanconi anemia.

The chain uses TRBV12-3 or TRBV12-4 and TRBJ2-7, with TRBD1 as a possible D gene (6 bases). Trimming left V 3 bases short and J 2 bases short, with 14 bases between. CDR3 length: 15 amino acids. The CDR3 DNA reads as TGTGCCAGCAGTTTTTCCGGCAGGGGCACCTACGAGCAGTACTTC. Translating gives CASSFSGRGTYEQYF.

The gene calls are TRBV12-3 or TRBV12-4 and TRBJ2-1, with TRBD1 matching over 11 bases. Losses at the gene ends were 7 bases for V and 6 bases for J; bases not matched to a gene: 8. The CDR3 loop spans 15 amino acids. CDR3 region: CASILRGTGGNEQFF. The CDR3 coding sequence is TGTGCCAGCATCTTGAGGGGGACAGGGGGCAATGAGCAGTTCTTC.

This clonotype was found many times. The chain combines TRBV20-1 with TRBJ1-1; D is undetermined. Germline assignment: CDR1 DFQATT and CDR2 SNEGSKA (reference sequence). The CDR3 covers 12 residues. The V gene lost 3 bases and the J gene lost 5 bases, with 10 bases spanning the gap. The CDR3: CSASPKRTEAFF. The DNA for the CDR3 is TGCAGTGCTAGCCCCAAAAGGACTGAAGCTTTCTTT.

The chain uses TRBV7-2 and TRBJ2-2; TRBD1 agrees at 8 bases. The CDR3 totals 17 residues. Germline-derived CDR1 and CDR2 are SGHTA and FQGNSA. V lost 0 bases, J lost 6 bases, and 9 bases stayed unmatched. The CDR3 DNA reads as TGTGCCAGCAGCTTAGCGGCAGGGGGCCGGTTGGCCGGGGAGCTGTTTTTT. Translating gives CASSLAAGGRLAGELFF.

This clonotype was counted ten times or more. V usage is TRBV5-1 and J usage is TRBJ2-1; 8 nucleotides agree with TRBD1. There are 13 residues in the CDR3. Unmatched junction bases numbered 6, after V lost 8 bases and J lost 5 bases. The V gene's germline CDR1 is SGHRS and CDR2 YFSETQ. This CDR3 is CASRTGPNNEQFF. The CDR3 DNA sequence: TGCGCCAGTAGGACAGGGCCCAACAATGAGCAGTTCTTC.

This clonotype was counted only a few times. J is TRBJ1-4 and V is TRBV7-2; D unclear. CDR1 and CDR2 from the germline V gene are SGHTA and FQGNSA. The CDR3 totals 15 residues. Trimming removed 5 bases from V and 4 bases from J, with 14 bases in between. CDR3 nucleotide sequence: TGTGCCAGCAGCCCGCTTATGGCTCTTAATGAAAAACTGTTTTTT. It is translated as CASSPLMALNEKLFF.

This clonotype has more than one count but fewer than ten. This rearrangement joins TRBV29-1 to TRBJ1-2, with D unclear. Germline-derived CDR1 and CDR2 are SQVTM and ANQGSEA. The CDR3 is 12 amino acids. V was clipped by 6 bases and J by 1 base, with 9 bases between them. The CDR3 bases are TGCAGCGTGGGCGGAGGTAACTATGGCTACACCTTC. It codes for CSVGGGNYGYTF. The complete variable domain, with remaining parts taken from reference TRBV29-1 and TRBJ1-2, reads SAVISQKPSRDICQRGTSLTIQCQVDSQVTMMFWYRQQPGQSLTLIATANQGSEATYESGFVIDKFPISRPNLTFSTLTVSNMSPEDSSIYLCSVGGGNYGYTFGSGTRLTVV.

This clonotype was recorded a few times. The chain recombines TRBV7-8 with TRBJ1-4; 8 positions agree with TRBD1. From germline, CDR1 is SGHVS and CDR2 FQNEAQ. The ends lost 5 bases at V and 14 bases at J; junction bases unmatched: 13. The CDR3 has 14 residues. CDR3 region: CASSQALTGGGLFF. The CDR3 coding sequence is TGTGCCAGCAGCCAAGCCCTCACAGGGGGGGGTCTGTTTTTT.

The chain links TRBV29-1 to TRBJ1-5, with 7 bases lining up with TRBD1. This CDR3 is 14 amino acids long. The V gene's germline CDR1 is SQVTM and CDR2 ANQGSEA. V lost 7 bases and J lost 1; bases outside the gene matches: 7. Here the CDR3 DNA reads TGCAGCGCCTCCGACAGGGCGAGCAATCAGCCCCAGCATTTT. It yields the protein CSASDRASNQPQHF.

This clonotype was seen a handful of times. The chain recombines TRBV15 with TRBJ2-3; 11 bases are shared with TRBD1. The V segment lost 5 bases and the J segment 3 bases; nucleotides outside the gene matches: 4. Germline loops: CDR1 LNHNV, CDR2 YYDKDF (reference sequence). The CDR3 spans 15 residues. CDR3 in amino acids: CATSRRDRGTDTQYF. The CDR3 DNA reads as TGTGCCACCAGCCGACGGGACAGGGGGACAGATACGCAGTATTTT.

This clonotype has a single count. CDR3: CASSEGQLETQYF. The CDR3 bases are TGTGCCAGCAGTGAGGGACAGTTAGAGACCCAGTACTTC. V and J are TRBV2 and TRBJ2-5; 7 positions agree with TRBD1. In germline, CDR1 is SNHLY, CDR2 FYNNEI. CDR3 length: 13 residues. V was pared by 3 bases and J by 4 bases, with 2 bases of the junction left unmatched.

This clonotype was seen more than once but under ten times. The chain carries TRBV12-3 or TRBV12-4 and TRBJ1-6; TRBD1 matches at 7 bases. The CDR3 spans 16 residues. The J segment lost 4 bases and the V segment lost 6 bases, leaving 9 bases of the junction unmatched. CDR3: CASSDRAPDYNSPLHF. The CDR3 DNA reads TGTGCCAGCAGCGACAGGGCCCCCGATTATAATTCACCCCTCCACTTT.

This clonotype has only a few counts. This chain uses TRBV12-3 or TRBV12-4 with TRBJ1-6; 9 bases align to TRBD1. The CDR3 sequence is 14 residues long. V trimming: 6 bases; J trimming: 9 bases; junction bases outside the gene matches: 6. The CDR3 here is CASSSGTGFSPLHF. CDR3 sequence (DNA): TGTGCCAGCAGCTCCGGGACAGGGTTTTCACCCCTCCACTTT.

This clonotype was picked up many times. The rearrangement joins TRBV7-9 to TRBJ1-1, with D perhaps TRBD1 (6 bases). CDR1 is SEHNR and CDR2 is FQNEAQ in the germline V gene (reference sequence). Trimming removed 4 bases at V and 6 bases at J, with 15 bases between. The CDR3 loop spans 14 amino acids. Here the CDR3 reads CASSSLAGGPEAFF. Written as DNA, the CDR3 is TGTGCCAGCAGCTCACTGGCCGGGGGCCCTGAAGCTTTCTTT.

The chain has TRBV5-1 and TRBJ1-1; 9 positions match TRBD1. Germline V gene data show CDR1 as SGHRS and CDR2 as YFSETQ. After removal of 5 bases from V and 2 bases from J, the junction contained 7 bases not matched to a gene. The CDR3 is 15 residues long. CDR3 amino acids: CASSPGTGFNTEAFF. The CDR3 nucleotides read TGCGCCAGCAGTCCCGGGACAGGGTTTAACACTGAAGCTTTCTTT.

CDR3 nucleotide sequence: TGTGCCAGCAGCTCCGGGACAGGCGAGCAGTACGTC. This sequence encodes CASSSGTGEQYV. The chain links TRBV5-6 to TRBJ2-7; 8 bases match TRBD1. The CDR3 spans 12 residues. Germline CDR1 and CDR2: SGHDT and YYEEEE. Germline trimming cut 3 bases from V and 6 bases from J; bases unmatched to any gene: 2.

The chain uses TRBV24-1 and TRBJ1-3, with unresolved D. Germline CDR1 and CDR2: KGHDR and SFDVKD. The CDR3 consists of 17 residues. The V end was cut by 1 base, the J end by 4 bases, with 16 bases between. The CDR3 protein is CATSDFSKKVTGNTIYF. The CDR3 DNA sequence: TGTGCCACCAGTGATTTCTCTAAGAAGGTTACAGGAAACACCATATATTTT.

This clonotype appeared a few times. The CDR3 DNA sequence: TGTGCCAGCAGCTTCAGGGGGCGGCTGTGGGGCTACACCTTC. As protein: CASSFRGRLWGYTF. V gene TRBV7-8 combines with J gene TRBJ1-2, with 8 bases aligning to TRBD1. Germline loops: CDR1 SGHVS, CDR2 FQNEAQ. V shed 3 bases and J 8 bases; nucleotides not matched to a gene: 8. The CDR3 is 14 residues long.

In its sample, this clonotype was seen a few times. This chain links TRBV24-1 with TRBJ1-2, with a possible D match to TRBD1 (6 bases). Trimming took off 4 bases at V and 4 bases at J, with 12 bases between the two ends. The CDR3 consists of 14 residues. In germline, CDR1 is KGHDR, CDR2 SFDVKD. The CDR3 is CATSDSRTAYGYTF. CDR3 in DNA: TGTGCCACCAGTGACTCTAGGACAGCCTATGGCTACACCTTC.

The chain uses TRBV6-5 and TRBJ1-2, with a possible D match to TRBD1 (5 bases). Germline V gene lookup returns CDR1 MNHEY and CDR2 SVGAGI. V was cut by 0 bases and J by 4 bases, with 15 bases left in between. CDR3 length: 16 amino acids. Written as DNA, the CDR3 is TGTGCCAGCAGTTACTCGAATTTCGACAGACCCTATGGCTACACCTTC. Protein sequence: CASSYSNFDRPYGYTF.

CDR3 amino acids: CSAREEGQKSTYNEQFF. As DNA, the CDR3 is TGCAGTGCTAGAGAAGAGGGACAGAAAAGTACCTACAATGAGCAGTTCTTC. The chain is built from TRBV20-1 and TRBJ2-1, with 7 bases lining up with TRBD1. The CDR3 has 17 amino acids. V was pared by 0 bases and J by 2 bases, with 10 bases of the junction left unmatched. CDR1 DFQATT and CDR2 SNEGSKA come from the germline V gene (reference sequence).